This T cell receptor beta chain was recovered during a study of response to subunit inactivated influenza vaccine. From germline, CDR1 is SGHTA and CDR2 FQGNSA. This CDR3 comprises 14 residues. V lost 5 bases to trimming and J lost 8 bases, with 18 bases between them. Findings and limits, study-wide: Few additional T cells are recruited per seasonal influenza vaccination, authors suggested.

TCRdb itself ran the RT-PCR reads through MiXCR, one entry per CDR3 protein. The table lists hundreds of thousands of distinct CDR3 sequences, over 9.5% of them singletons. This clonotype was observed a few times. Its specificity is unknown. V is TRBV7-2 and J is TRBJ1-2, with D possibly TRBD1 on 6 matching bases. This sample comprised PBMCs from blood, obtained on the day of vaccination. This sequence was found in a man over 45 who received an inactivated influenza vaccine. The CDR3, as DNA: TGTGCCAGCAGCCCGTACAGGGATTTGCGGGGCTACACCTTC. Encoded protein: CASSPYRDLRGYTF.